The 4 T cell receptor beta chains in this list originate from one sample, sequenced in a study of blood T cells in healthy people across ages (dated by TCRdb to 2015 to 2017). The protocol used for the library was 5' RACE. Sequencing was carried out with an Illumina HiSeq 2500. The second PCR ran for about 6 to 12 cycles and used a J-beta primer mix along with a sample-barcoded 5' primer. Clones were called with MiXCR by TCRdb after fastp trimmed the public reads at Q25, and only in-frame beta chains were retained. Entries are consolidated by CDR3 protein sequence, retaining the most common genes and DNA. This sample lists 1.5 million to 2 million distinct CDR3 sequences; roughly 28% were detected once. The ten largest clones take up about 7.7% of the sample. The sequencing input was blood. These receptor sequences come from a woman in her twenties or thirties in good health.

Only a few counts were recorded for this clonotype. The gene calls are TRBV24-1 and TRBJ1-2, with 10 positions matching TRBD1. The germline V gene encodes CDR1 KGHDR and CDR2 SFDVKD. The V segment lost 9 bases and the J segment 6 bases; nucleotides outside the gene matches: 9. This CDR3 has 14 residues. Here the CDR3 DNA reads TGTGCCACCCGGGGGACAGGGGCGCGAAATGGCTACACCTTC. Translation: CATRGTGARNGYTF.

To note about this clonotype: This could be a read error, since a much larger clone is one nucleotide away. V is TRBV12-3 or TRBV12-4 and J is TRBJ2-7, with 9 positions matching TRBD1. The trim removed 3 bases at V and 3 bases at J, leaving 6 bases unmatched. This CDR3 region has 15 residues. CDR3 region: CASSFEGQGLYEQYF. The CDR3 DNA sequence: TGTGCCAGCAGTTTCGAGGGACAGGGACTCTACGAGCAGTACTTC.

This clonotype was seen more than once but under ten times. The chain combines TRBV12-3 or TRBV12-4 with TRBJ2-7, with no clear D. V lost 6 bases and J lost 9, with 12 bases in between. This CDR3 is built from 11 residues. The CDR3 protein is CASSETGGQYF. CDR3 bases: TGTGCCAGCAGCGAGACGGGCGGGCAGTACTTC.

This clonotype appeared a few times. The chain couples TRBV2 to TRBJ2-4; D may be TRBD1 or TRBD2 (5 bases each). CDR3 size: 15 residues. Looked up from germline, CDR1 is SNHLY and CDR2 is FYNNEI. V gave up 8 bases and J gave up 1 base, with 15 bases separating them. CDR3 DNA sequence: TGTGCCAGCCAAACCGAGGGGAAGGCCAAAAACATTCAGTACTTC. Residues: CASQTEGKAKNIQYF.